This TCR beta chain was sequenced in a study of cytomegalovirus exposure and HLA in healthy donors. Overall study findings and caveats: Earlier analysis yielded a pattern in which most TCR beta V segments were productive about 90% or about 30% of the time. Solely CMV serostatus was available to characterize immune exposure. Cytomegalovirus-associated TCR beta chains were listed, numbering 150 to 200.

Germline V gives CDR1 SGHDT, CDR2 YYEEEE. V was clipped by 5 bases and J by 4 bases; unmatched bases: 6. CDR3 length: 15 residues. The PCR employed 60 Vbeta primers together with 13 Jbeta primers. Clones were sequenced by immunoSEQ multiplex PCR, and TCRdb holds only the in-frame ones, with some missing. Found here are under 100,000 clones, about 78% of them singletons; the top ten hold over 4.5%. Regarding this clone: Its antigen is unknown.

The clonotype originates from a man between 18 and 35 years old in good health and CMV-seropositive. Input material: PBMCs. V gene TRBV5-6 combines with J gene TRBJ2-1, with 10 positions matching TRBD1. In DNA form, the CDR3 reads TGTGCCAGCAGGCGCGACAGGGGGCTGTACAATGAGCAGTTCTTC. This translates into CASRRDRGLYNEQFF.